A single sample gave rise to the 5 T cell receptor beta chains below, sequenced in a study of metastatic and nonmetastatic thyroid tumors. TCRdb re-called the PCR reads with MiXCR. The sample has about 21,000 clones; 28% are singletons. No treatment had been given to any patient before thyroid surgery. Material for sequencing was tumor tissue. These TCRs come from a female donor with papillary thyroid cancer or a benign thyroid nodule (not recorded which). Some clones in this sample may be carry-over from other donors' samples.

The V call is TRBV6-1, the J call TRBJ1-4; D unclear. V gave up 3 bases and J gave up 5 bases, with 13 bases separating them. The CDR3 runs to 15 residues. The germline CDR1 and CDR2 sequences are MNHNS and SASEGT. CDR3 loop: CASSDRVGSNEKLFF. The DNA of the CDR3 is TGTGCCAGCAGTGATAGGGTTGGGTCAAATGAAAAACTGTTTTTT.

This clone was observed a few times. The rearrangement uses TRBV20-1 and TRBJ1-1; D gene uncertain. From germline, CDR1 is DFQATT and CDR2 SNEGSKA (reference sequence). This CDR3 contains 11 residues. The V gene lost 1 base and the J gene lost 2 bases, with 2 bases spanning the gap. CDR3 nucleotides: TGCAGTGCTAGAGTTAACACTGAAGCTTTCTTT. Amino acid sequence: CSARVNTEAFF.

In its sample, this clone is medium-sized. The chain uses TRBV12-3 or TRBV12-4 and TRBJ1-2; 9 bases fit TRBD1. The CDR3 extends over 14 amino acids. The J segment lost 5 bases and the V segment lost 5 bases, leaving 6 bases of the junction unmatched. The CDR3 DNA reads TGTGCCAGCAGTACCGGGACAGGGAGATATGGCTACACCTTC. It translates to CASSTGTGRYGYTF.

The sample holds a few counts of this clone. V and J are TRBV28 and TRBJ1-1; TRBD1 aligns across 8 bases. Germline values: CDR1 MDHEN, CDR2 SYDVKM. The CDR3 is 12 amino acids. J was trimmed by 9 bases and V by 3 bases; bases with no gene match: 3. Here the CDR3 DNA reads TGTGCCAGCAGTTTCCGGGACAGGAAAGCTTTCTTT. Its protein is CASSFRDRKAFF.

This clone was picked up a small number of times. The chain recombines TRBV12-3 or TRBV12-4 with TRBJ2-2; possibly TRBD2 for D (6 bases). Trimming took 2 bases from V and 7 from J, leaving 17 bases between them. The CDR3 runs to 16 residues. CDR3 DNA: TGTGCCAGCAGTTTACCGCCCGGGGGAAGTATCGGGGAGCTGTTTTTT. This gives the protein CASSLPPGGSIGELFF.